The 14 T cell receptor beta chains given below trace back to one sample, sequenced in a study of cytomegalovirus exposure and HLA in healthy donors. Profiling relied on immunoSEQ multiplex PCR, and the TCRdb table lists in-frame clones only, not all of them. The table has about 78,000 clones, about 95% seen once. Sample: PBMCs. Receptors originate from a young man in good health and CMV-seropositive.

The V and J genes are TRBV12-5 and TRBJ1-1, with TRBD1 matching over 7 bases. The CDR3 contains 16 residues. Trimming took 4 bases from V and 2 from J; bases not matched to a gene: 10. Looked up from germline, CDR1 is LGHNT and CDR2 is FRNRAP. CDR3 residues: CASGSTPRGGNTEAFF. In DNA form, the CDR3 reads TGTGCTAGTGGTTCCACACCACGAGGGGGCAACACTGAAGCTTTCTTT.

This clone was picked up one time. CDR3 nucleotides: TGCAGCGCAGAATGGGCTAGCGGGAGCTCCTACAATGAGCAGTTCTTC. It is translated as CSAEWASGSSYNEQFF. The chain carries TRBV29-1 and TRBJ2-1; 10 positions agree with TRBD2. Unmatched junction bases numbered 9, after V lost 7 bases and J lost 0 bases. The germline gives CDR1 SQVTM, CDR2 ANQGSEA. The CDR3 is made up of 16 amino acids.

CDR3 sequence (DNA): TGCAGCTTAACGTTCGGGACAGGGTTTCTCCATGAGCAGTTCTTC. Translated: CSLTFGTGFLHEQFF. The genes are TRBV29-1 and TRBJ2-1; 9 nucleotides line up with TRBD1. The J segment lost 8 bases and the V segment lost 8 bases, leaving 16 bases of the junction unmatched. CDR3 size: 15 residues. CDR1 is SQVTM and CDR2 is ANQGSEA in the germline V gene.

The chain uses TRBV4-2 and TRBJ2-7; D not certain. V was clipped by 2 bases and J by 5 bases, with 10 bases between them. The CDR3 is made up of 13 amino acids. The germline CDR1 and CDR2 sequences are LGHNA and YNFKEQ. The chain's CDR3 is CASSQTPTDEQYF. CDR3 sequence (DNA): TGTGCCAGCAGCCAAACACCGACTGACGAGCAGTACTTC.

The rearrangement joins TRBV11-2 to TRBJ2-7; 7 bases are a match to TRBD1. The junction had 5 bases not matched to a gene; V was cut back by 3 bases and J by 6 bases. The CDR3 length is 13 residues. Per germline, CDR1 SGHAT and CDR2 FQNNGV. CDR3 sequence (DNA): TGTGCCAGCAGCTTCGGGACAGAGGTCGAGCAGTACTTC. Translation gives CASSFGTEVEQYF.

The chain combines TRBV29-1 with TRBJ2-1; tentatively, D is TRBD1 (5 bases). Trimming pared 6 bases from V and 4 bases from J, leaving 25 bases between. CDR3 size: 17 residues. Germline V gene lookup returns CDR1 SQVTM and CDR2 ANQGSEA. CDR3 coding DNA: TGCAGCGTGGCCTCAGGGATGGGGCCCATTAATTACAATGAGCAGTTCTTC. Its translation: CSVASGMGPINYNEQFF.

The chain uses TRBV13 and TRBJ2-1; a weak D match, TRBD2 (6 bases). The V end lost 0 bases, the J end lost 2 bases, and 11 bases lay between the germline ends. This CDR3 region has 16 residues. CDR1 and CDR2 (germline): PRHDT, FYEKMQ (reference sequence). CDR3 protein: CASSLGGSGPYNEQFF. The CDR3 DNA sequence: TGTGCCAGCAGCTTAGGCGGTAGCGGCCCCTACAATGAGCAGTTCTTC.

The genes are TRBV29-1 and TRBJ1-2; 9 nucleotides match TRBD1. Germline CDR1 SQVTM, CDR2 ANQGSEA. V lost 6 bases to trimming and J lost 5 bases; unmatched junction nucleotides: 10. CDR3 length: 14 amino acids. CDR3 bases: TGCAGCGTGGACCGGGACAGGGCAGGGTATGGCTACACCTTC. Translated: CSVDRDRAGYGYTF.

This chain connects TRBV19 to TRBJ1-1; D is unresolved. CDR1 and CDR2 from the germline V gene are LNHDA and SQIVND (reference sequence). This CDR3 has 13 amino acids. Trimming removed 2 bases from V and 1 base from J, with 5 bases in between. The CDR3 sequence: CASSIRGNTEAFF. The CDR3 DNA follows: TGTGCCAGTAGTATACGGGGGAACACTGAAGCTTTCTTT.

The chain joins TRBV29-1 to TRBJ1-2; D possibly corresponds to TRBD1 (5 bases). CDR3 size: 9 residues. Deletions cut 3 bases from V and 12 bases from J, with 8 bases between. Per the germline V gene, CDR1 is SQVTM and CDR2 is ANQGSEA. CDR3 nucleotides: TGCAGCGTTGACCCAGGGAACACCTTC. Amino acid sequence: CSVDPGNTF. The full variable domain, rest sourced from reference TRBV29-1 and TRBJ1-2, is SAVISQKPSRDICQRGTSLTIQCQVDSQVTMMFWYRQQPGQSLTLIATANQGSEATYESGFVIDKFPISRPNLTFSTLTVSNMSPEDSSIYLCSVDPGNTFGSGTRLTVV.

The chain employs TRBV27 and TRBJ1-4, with 8 bases fitting TRBD1. The CDR3 is 13 residues long. V trimming: 4 bases; J trimming: 5 bases; junction bases outside the gene matches: 0. Per the germline V gene, CDR1 is MNHEY and CDR2 is SMNVEV (reference sequence). CDR3 nucleotide sequence: TGTGCCAGCAGTTGGACAGGGAATGAAAAACTGTTTTTT. Protein product: CASSWTGNEKLFF.

V and J are TRBV5-1 and TRBJ2-3; 7 bases align to TRBD1. V was clipped by 4 bases and J by 5 bases; unmatched bases: 7. The CDR3 contains 14 residues. Looked up from germline, CDR1 is SGHRS and CDR2 is YFSETQ. The CDR3 DNA is TGCGCCAGCAGCACAGGGGCCGTGAAAGATACGCAGTATTTT. This gives the protein CASSTGAVKDTQYF.

The chain combines TRBV30 with TRBJ1-1; 10 bases match TRBD1. This CDR3 is 14 amino acids long. Germline CDR1 GTSNPN, CDR2 SVGIG (reference sequence). Trimming cost V 4 bases and J 5 bases; bases outside gene matches: 7. This chain's CDR3 is CAWTGDRGGTEAFF. CDR3 in DNA: TGTGCCTGGACCGGGGACAGGGGTGGAACTGAAGCTTTCTTT.

This rearrangement joins TRBV6-1 to TRBJ2-4; TRBD1 agrees at 11 bases. Germline CDR1 reads MNHNS; CDR2 reads SASEGT. The CDR3 sequence is 13 residues long. The CDR3 DNA reads TGTGCAGCACGGACAGGGGGCTATCCCCAGCTGTACTTC. Amino acid sequence: CAARTGGYPQLYF.